This T cell receptor beta chain was retrieved from a study of blood T cell repertoires in COVID-19. Background on the study: Sites in the United States, Italy and Spain provided acute and convalescent COVID-19 samples. PBMCs, B-cell-depleted T cells, or T cells were the source of the cDNA or gDNA that made up the material.

Original processing methods: Estimation of nucleated cell counts relied on the amplification of reference gene primers. The protocol was immunoSEQ multiplex PCR, while the TCRdb copy is restricted to in-frame clones and leaves out a portion. That table supplies the V and J calls and clone size; D and trimming were determined from the DNA. The sample records about 67,000 clones, about 87% being singletons. There are a few counts of this clone. The V gene's germline CDR1 is LNHDA and CDR2 SQIVND (reference sequence). CDR3 length: 14 amino acids. Between the trimmed V and J ends, which lost 6 bases and 4 bases, there was a span of 15 bases.

This chain joins TRBV19 and TRBJ2-5, with unresolved D. This clonotype was sampled from a man aged 45-60 years with active COVID-19. The sequenced sample was peripheral blood. This CDR3 is CASSPRSLGETQYF. The CDR3 DNA reads TGTGCCAGTAGCCCGCGAAGTCTAGGAGAGACCCAGTACTTC.